These 18 T cell receptor beta chains were all obtained from the same sample, sequenced in a study of blood T cells in healthy people across ages. Next came a second PCR, run for about 6 to 12 cycles, which used a sample-barcoded 5' primer along with a J-beta primer mix. TCRdb ran MiXCR on the 5' RACE reads and lists one entry per CDR3 protein. The sample gives about 380,000 distinct CDR3 sequences, roughly half of which show up once; approximately 51% is in the top ten. Input material: blood. Receptors were obtained from a man aged 55 to 70 in good health.

The chain links TRBV7-9 to TRBJ1-4; D is uncertain. The CDR3 totals 14 residues. Germline CDR1 SEHNR, CDR2 FQNEAQ (reference sequence). V dropped 5 bases and J dropped 3 bases, with 10 bases sitting between them. The CDR3 protein is CASSTREANEKLFF. CDR3 coding DNA: TGTGCCAGCAGCACCCGGGAGGCTAATGAAAAACTGTTTTTT.

This clonotype was seen only a few times. The chain combines TRBV11-1 with TRBJ2-7, with D perhaps TRBD2 (5 bases). V was shortened by 5 bases and J by 7 bases, with 15 bases between the two germline ends. Germline V lookup: CDR1 SGHAT, CDR2 FQDESV (reference sequence). The CDR3 contains 13 residues. This CDR3 reads CASSPGLYNEQYF. The CDR3 bases are TGTGCCAGCAGCCCCGGACTGTACAATGAGCAGTACTTC.

The chain has TRBV7-2 and TRBJ2-3; 11 bases are shared with TRBD2. The V segment lost 3 bases and the J segment 0 bases; nucleotides outside the gene matches: 8. This CDR3 is built from 18 residues. Germline V gene lookup returns CDR1 SGHTA and CDR2 FQGNSA. CDR3 sequence (DNA): TGTGCCAGCAGCTTCGGGACTAGCGGTCGACCTAGCACAGATACGCAGTATTTT. It specifies CASSFGTSGRPSTDTQYF.

The J gene is TRBJ2-7, the V gene TRBV27; TRBD1 aligns across 9 bases. This CDR3 spans 16 amino acids. Germline V gene sequence: CDR1 MNHEY, CDR2 SMNVEV (reference sequence). The V gene end was trimmed by 2 bases and the J gene end by 2 bases; junction bases not matched to a gene: 7. For the CDR3, the DNA is TGTGCCAGCAGTTTAAGGGACAGGGCGCGGACCTACGAGCAGTACTTC. This encodes CASSLRDRARTYEQYF.

The chain has TRBV6-5 and TRBJ1-4; possibly TRBD1 for D (6 bases). The length of the CDR3 is 15 residues. The V gene's germline CDR1 is MNHEY and CDR2 SVGAGI. V lost 2 bases and J 5 bases, leaving 12 bases between the germline ends. The CDR3: CASSYVRGLNEKLFF. For the CDR3, the DNA is TGTGCCAGCAGTTACGTCAGGGGCCTAAATGAAAAACTGTTTTTT.

This rearrangement joins TRBV7-2 to TRBJ1-2; no firm D call. This CDR3 comprises 13 residues. The ends were cut back, 6 bases at V and 4 bases at J, with 12 bases in the middle. Germline-derived CDR1 and CDR2 are SGHTA and FQGNSA. The CDR3 sequence is CASRPRAAYGYTF. In nucleotides, the CDR3 is TGTGCCAGCAGGCCGCGAGCGGCCTATGGCTACACCTTC.

The chain employs TRBV6-2 or TRBV6-3 and TRBJ2-3, with TRBD2 identical over 12 bases. CDR1 is MNHEY and CDR2 is SVGEGT in the germline V gene. V was pared by 5 bases and J by 2 bases, with 5 bases of the junction left unmatched. The CDR3 loop spans 16 amino acids. CDR3: CASSAGLAGYTDTQYF. CDR3 nucleotide sequence: TGTGCCAGCAGTGCCGGACTAGCGGGATACACAGATACGCAGTATTTT.

This clonotype turned up a few times. The V and J genes are TRBV29-1 and TRBJ1-1, with D possibly matching TRBD1 (5 bases). Trimming removed 5 bases from V and 1 base from J, with 8 bases in between. The CDR3 is made up of 12 amino acids. CDR1 is SQVTM and CDR2 is ANQGSEA in the germline V gene. In nucleotides, the CDR3 is TGCAGCGTTCGGGACGGGAACACTGAAGCTTTCTTT. Its translation: CSVRDGNTEAFF.

This chain connects TRBV20-1 to TRBJ2-7, with D maybe TRBD1 (5 bases). Deletions cut 4 bases from V and 2 bases from J, with 9 bases between. CDR1 is DFQATT, CDR2 SNEGSKA, per germline (reference sequence). This CDR3 has 12 amino acids. The CDR3 sequence: CSAISGPYEQYF. In DNA, the CDR3 is TGCAGTGCTATCTCAGGGCCCTACGAGCAGTACTTC.

This CDR3 reads CSVEDNNRAYEQYF. The DNA of the CDR3 is TGCAGCGTTGAAGATAACAACAGGGCCTACGAGCAGTACTTC. The chain has TRBV29-1 and TRBJ2-7; D might be TRBD1 (6 bases). V shed 0 bases and J shed 2 bases, with 11 bases lying between them. This CDR3 is built from 14 residues. Germline V CDR1 and CDR2: SQVTM, ANQGSEA.

In this sample, this clonotype turned up a few times. CDR3 residues: CASSSAERESSEQYF. The CDR3 DNA is TGTGCCAGTAGTAGTGCGGAGCGGGAGTCGTCTGAGCAGTACTTC. The rearrangement links TRBV19 to TRBJ2-4; 8 bases agree with TRBD2. With V trimmed by 4 bases and J by 13 bases, 15 bases remained unmatched. The CDR3 loop spans 15 amino acids. Per germline, CDR1 LNHDA and CDR2 SQIVND (reference sequence). Full variable domain (remainder filled in from reference TRBV19 and TRBJ2-4): DGGITQSPKYLFRKEGQNVTLSCEQNLNHDAMYWYRQDPGQGLRLIYYSQIVNDFQKGDIAEGYSVSREKKESFPLTVTSAQKNPTAFYLCASSSAERESSEQYFGAGTRLSVL.

This clonotype was seen a single time. The rearrangement uses TRBV3-1 and TRBJ1-1, with TRBD1 identical over 8 bases. This CDR3 contains 16 residues. V dropped 5 bases and J dropped 1; count of bases not matched to a gene: 9. Per germline, CDR1 LGHDT and CDR2 YNNKEL (reference sequence). In DNA form, the CDR3 reads TGTGCCAGCAGCTCCCGGACAGGGCAGGGGAACACTGAAGCTTTCTTT. Translated, it gives CASSSRTGQGNTEAFF.

This rearrangement joins TRBV24-1 to TRBJ2-3; tentative D call: TRBD2 (5 bases). CDR1 and CDR2 from the germline V gene are KGHDR and SFDVKD. The CDR3 spans 16 residues. Trimming left V 1 base short and J 2 bases short, with 12 bases between. In DNA form, the CDR3 reads TGTGCCACCAGTGATTTACGGGGTCCAGACACAGATACGCAGTATTTT. This encodes CATSDLRGPDTDTQYF.

The CDR3 is CSVDRGGEETQYF. The CDR3 DNA reads TGCAGCGTTGACCGGGGAGGAGAAGAGACCCAGTACTTC. The rearrangement joins TRBV29-1 to TRBJ2-4, with D perhaps matching TRBD2 (6 bases). The J call could be wrong; TRBJ2-5 is a better fit for the DNA end. The germline CDR1 and CDR2 sequences are SQVTM and ANQGSEA. This CDR3 is 13 amino acids long.

This clonotype has just a few counts. The chain joins TRBV18 to TRBJ2-3; a weak D match, TRBD1 (6 bases). Germline V gene sequence: CDR1 KGHSH, CDR2 LQKENI. Trimming left V 3 bases short and J 5 bases short, with 18 bases between. This CDR3 has 16 amino acids. The CDR3 DNA is TGTGCCAGCTCACCCACTAGACAGGCGCTCAAAGATACGCAGTATTTT. This translates into CASSPTRQALKDTQYF.

The chain employs TRBV6-4 and TRBJ2-3, with unresolved D. The V and J ends lost 4 bases and 6 bases respectively, with 11 bases between them. The length of the CDR3 is 13 residues. Per germline, CDR1 MRHNA and CDR2 SNTAGT. The CDR3 here is CASSGYKGDTQYF. The CDR3 region has the DNA TGTGCCAGCAGTGGCTATAAAGGGGATACGCAGTATTTT.

J is TRBJ2-7 and V is TRBV2, with 13 bases that match TRBD2. This CDR3 is 13 amino acids long. Germline V gives CDR1 SNHLY, CDR2 FYNNEI. J lost 12 bases, V lost 5 bases, and 7 bases had no gene match. CDR3 in DNA: TGTGCCAGCAGTCGCGGGACTAGCGGGGACTTGTACTTC. Protein: CASSRGTSGDLYF.

The chain carries TRBV6-5 and TRBJ1-1; possibly TRBD1 for D (6 bases). The CDR3 spans 14 residues. Germline V gives CDR1 MNHEY, CDR2 SVGAGI. V lost 6 bases and J lost 1, with 12 bases in between. The CDR3 DNA reads TGTGCCAGCAGGAAGATACAGGGGAACACTGAAGCTTTCTTT. Its protein product is CASRKIQGNTEAFF.